This TCR beta chain is from a study of graft-versus-host responses after intestinal transplantation. Study context: Anti-thymocyte globulin induction preceded about 3 years of tacrolimus and steroid maintenance in all recipients.

The repertoire was sequenced with immunoSEQ multiplex PCR; TCRdb's copy has only in-frame clones and lacks some. This sample has tens of thousands of clones, with about nine tenths found just once. With regard to this clone: Antigen unknown.

CDR3 length equals 16 residues. V was shortened by 1 base and J by 4 bases, with 15 bases between the two germline ends. Germline values: CDR1 LGHNA, CDR2 YNFKEQ. Study results and caveats: Early HvG declines after transplant were associated with peak circulating GvH clone levels. Analysis identified GvH clones in recipient marrow, with some appearing first in ileum or blood. The presence of high graft-versus-host to host-versus-graft clonal ratios in allografts characterized patients with graft-donor T cell macrochimerism.

The specimen was unstimulated CD4+ T cells sorted from spleen or lymph node cells, collected before intestinal transplant. This chain joins TRBV4-2 and TRBJ2-3; D may be TRBD2 (7 bases). This TCR was recovered from a human donor who received an intestinal transplant. Written as DNA, the CDR3 is TGTGCCAGCAGCCAAGGGTCGGGCGGGGGCCCAGATACGCAGTATTTT. Protein: CASSQGSGGGPDTQYF.